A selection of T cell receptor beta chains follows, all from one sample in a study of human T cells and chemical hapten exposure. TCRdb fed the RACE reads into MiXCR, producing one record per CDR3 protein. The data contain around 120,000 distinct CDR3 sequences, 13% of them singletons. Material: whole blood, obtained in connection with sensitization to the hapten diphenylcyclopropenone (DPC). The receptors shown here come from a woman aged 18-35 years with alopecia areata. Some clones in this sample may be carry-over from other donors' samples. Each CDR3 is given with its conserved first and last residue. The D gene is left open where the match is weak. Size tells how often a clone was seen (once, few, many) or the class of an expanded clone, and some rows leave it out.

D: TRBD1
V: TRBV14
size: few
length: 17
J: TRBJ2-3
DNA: TGTGCCAGCAGCCAGGCTCCTTACGGGACAGCCACAGATACGCAGTATTTT
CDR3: CASSQAPYGTATDTQYF

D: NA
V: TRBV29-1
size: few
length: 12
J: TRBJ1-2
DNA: TGCAGCTCCATGACGCCACGCGATGGCTACACCTTC
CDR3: CSSMTPRDGYTF

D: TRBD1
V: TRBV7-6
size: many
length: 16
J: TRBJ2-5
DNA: TGTGCCAGCAGCTTATACTCCGGGACAGCAACAGAGACCCAGTACTTC
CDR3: CASSLYSGTATETQYF

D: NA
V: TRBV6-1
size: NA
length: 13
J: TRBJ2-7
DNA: TGTGCCAGCAGAGGGGAGATCATTTACGAGCAGTACTTC
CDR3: CASRGEIIYEQYF

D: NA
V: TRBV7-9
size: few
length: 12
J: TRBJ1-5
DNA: TGTGCCAGCAGCTTAGCTGGGGAAGCCCAGCATTTT
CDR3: CASSLAGEAQHF

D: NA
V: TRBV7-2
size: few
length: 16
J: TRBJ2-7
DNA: TGTGCCAGCAGCCCGGCTCAGGGATATGTTAGGTACGAGCAGTACTTC
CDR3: CASSPAQGYVRYEQYF

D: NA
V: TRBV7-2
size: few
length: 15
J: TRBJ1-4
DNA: TGTGCCAGCAGCCTTTACGGGACCTCTAATGAAAAACTGTTTTTT
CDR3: CASSLYGTSNEKLFF

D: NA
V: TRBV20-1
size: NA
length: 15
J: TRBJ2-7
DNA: TGCAGTGCTACGAGAATACGACAGGAACCTGGGGAGCAGTACTTC
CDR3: CSATRIRQEPGEQYF

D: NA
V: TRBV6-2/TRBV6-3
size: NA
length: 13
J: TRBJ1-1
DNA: TGTGCCAGCAGACCCCCGGGCCGCCCGGAAGCTTTCTTT
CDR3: CASRPPGRPEAFF

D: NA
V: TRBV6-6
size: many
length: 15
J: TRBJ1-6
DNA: TGTGCCAGCAGTTATTTCCAGGGGTTTGCTTCACCCCTCCACTTT
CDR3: CASSYFQGFASPLHF

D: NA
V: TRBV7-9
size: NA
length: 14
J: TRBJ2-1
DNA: TGTGCCAGCAGCCAATCGACTAGCTACAATGAGCAGTTCTTC
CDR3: CASSQSTSYNEQFF

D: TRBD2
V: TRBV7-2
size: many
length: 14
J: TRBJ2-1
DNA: TGTGCCAGCAGCTTACCTGGGGGGGGCAATGAGCAGTTCTTC
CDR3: CASSLPGGGNEQFF

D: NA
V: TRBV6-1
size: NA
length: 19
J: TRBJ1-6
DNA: TGTGCCAGCAGTGAAGCGCTTCGGAGGAGGACCTCCTGGGGGTTCCCCCTCCACTTT
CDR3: CASSEALRRRTSWGFPLHF

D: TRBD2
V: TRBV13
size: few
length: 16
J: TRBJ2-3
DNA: TGTGCCAGCAGCATACTGACTAGCGGGGGGACAGATACGCAGTATTTT
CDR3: CASSILTSGGTDTQYF

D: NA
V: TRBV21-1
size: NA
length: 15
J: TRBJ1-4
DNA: TGTGCCAGCAGCAGTTGGTTGGCCTCGCCTGAAAAACTGTTTTTT
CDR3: CASSSWLASPEKLFF

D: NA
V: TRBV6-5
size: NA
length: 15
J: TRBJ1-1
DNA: TGTGCCAGCAGTTACGCTGGAGGGGGTAACACTGAAGCTTTCTTT
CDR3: CASSYAGGGNTEAFF

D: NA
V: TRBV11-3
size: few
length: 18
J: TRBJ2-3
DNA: TGTGCCAGCAGCCCCGGTAAGGTAGCGGCCGCCTGGGCAGATACGCAGTATTTT
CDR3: CASSPGKVAAAWADTQYF

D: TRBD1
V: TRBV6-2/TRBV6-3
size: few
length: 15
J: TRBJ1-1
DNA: TGTGCCAGCAGTTACGTTCAGGGGGCGCCCGCTGAAGCTTTCTTT
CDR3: CASSYVQGAPAEAFF

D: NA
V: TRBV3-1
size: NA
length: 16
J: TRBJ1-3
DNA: TGTGCCAGCAGCCAGGCCAGCGTGAGCTCTGGAAACACCATATATTTT
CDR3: CASSQASVSSGNTIYF

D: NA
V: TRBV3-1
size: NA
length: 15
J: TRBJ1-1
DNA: TGTGCCAGCAGCCAAGGCCGGCGGGTGAACACTGAAGCTTTCTTT
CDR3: CASSQGRRVNTEAFF

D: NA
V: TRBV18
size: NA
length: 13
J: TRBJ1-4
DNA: TGTGCCAGCTCAGTCCGGGACGATGAAAAACTGTTTTTT
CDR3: CASSVRDDEKLFF

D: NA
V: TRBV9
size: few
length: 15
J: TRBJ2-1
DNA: TGTGCCAGCAGCGTGGGTCAGAGCTCCTACAATGAGCAGTTCTTC
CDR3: CASSVGQSSYNEQFF

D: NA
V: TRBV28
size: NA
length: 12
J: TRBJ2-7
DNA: TGTGCCAGCAGTTTTCAGGGGAGCGAGCAGTACTTC
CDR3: CASSFQGSEQYF

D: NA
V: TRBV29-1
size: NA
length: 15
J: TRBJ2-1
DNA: TGCAGCGTTGACTCGGTTGGGCAGGGGTTTAATGAGCAGTTCTTC
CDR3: CSVDSVGQGFNEQFF

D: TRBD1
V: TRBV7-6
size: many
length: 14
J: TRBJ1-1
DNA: TGTGCCAGCAGCTTTGCCGACAGGGACGCTGAAGCTTTCTTT
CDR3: CASSFADRDAEAFF

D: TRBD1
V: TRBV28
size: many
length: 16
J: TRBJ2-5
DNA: TGTGCCAGCAGTCTACCCTATGGACAGGGCCAAGAGACCCAGTACTTC
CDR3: CASSLPYGQGQETQYF

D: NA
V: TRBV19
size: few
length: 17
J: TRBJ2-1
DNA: TGTGCCAGTACCCCTGAGGTCGGCGGGATCTCCTACAATGAGCAGTTCTTC
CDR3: CASTPEVGGISYNEQFF

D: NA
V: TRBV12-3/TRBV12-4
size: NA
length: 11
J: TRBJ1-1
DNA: TGTGCCAGCAGATCCGGCGGTGAAGCTTTCTTT
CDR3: CASRSGGEAFF

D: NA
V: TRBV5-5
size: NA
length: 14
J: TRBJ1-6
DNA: TGTGCCAGCAGCGTAATGGACGGTCCAACCCCCCTCCACTTT
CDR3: CASSVMDGPTPLHF

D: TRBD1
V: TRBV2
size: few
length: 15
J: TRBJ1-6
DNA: TGTGCCAGCAGAAGAGAGGGACAGGGGAATTCACCCCTCCACTTT
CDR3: CASRREGQGNSPLHF

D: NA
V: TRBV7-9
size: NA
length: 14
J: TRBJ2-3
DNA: TGTGCCAGCAGTCCTATAGCGGGCACAGATACGCAGTATTTT
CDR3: CASSPIAGTDTQYF

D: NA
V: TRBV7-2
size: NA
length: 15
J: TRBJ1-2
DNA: TGTGCCAGCAGCCCAGACAGCCATACTAACTATGGCTACACCTTC
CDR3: CASSPDSHTNYGYTF

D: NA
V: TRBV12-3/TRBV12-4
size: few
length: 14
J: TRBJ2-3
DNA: TGTGCCAGCAGATACGGCCGTCCCACGTATACGCAGTATTTT
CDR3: CASRYGRPTYTQYF

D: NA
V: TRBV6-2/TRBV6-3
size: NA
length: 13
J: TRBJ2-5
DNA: TGTGCCAGCAGTTACGCGGTAGTAGAGACCCAGTACTTC
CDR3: CASSYAVVETQYF

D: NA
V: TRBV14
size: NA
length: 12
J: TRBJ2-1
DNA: TGTGCCAGCAGCCAAGATCGGGCAGAGCAGTTCTTC
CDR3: CASSQDRAEQFF

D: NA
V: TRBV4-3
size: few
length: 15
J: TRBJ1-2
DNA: TGCGCCAGCAGCACGTTCGAGGGCAGTAACTATGGCTACACCTTC
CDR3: CASSTFEGSNYGYTF

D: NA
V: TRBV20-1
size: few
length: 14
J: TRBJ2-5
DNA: TGCAGTGCTAGAGTAGGAGAGGGCCGTCCGGCCCAGTACTTC
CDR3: CSARVGEGRPAQYF

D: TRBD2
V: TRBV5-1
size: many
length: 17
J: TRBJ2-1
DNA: TGCGCCAGCAGCTTGGGGACTAGCGGGGGAGGCTACAATGAGCAGTTCTTC
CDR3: CASSLGTSGGGYNEQFF

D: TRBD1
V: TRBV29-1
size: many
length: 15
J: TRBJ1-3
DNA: TGCAGCGTTGAAACCGGACAGGGGGAAGGAAACACCATATATTTT
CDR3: CSVETGQGEGNTIYF

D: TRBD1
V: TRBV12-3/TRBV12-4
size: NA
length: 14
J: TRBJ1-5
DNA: TGTGCCAGCAGTTTAGAAGGGGGCGATCAGCCCCAGCATTTT
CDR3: CASSLEGGDQPQHF

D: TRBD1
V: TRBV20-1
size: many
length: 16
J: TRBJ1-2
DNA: TGCAGTGCGCCGGGAGGACAGGGAGGGGCGGTCTATGGCTACACCTTC
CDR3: CSAPGGQGGAVYGYTF

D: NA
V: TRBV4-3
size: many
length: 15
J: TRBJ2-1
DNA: TGCGCCAGCAGCCAAGATCTCGGCCAATACAATGAGCAGTTCTTC
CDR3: CASSQDLGQYNEQFF